Listed below are T cell receptor beta chains from one sample, sequenced in a study of T cells in localized non-small cell lung cancer. The protocol was immunoSEQ multiplex PCR, while the TCRdb copy is restricted to in-frame clones and leaves out a portion. This sample has about 40,000 clones, with roughly nine tenths found just once. Here the sequenced sample was PBMCs, taken before any cancer treatment. The receptors come from a woman aged 35-70 years with stage II lung adenocarcinoma. Both conserved end residues are part of each CDR3. A D gene is named only where the DNA matches it firmly. Rows give clone size only sometimes, using once, few, many, or a class for an expanded clone.

clone size | CDR3 length | J gene | D gene | V gene | CDR3 protein | CDR3 DNA
NA | 15 | TRBJ1-4 | NA | TRBV6-5 | CASSFRRLSNEKLFF | TGTGCCAGCAGTTTCCGAAGGCTCAGCAATGAAAAACTGTTTTTT
NA | 17 | TRBJ2-5 | TRBD1 | TRBV7-9 | CASSLVGYRGVQETQYF | TGTGCCAGCAGCTTAGTAGGATACAGGGGAGTCCAAGAGACCCAGTACTTC
NA | 17 | TRBJ2-6 | NA | TRBV4-1 | CASSQDSWGTGANVLTF | TGCGCCAGCAGCCAAGATTCATGGGGGACTGGGGCCAACGTCCTGACTTTC
NA | 16 | TRBJ2-1 | TRBD2 | TRBV19 | CASSISSGNPYNEQFF | TGTGCCAGTAGTATATCTAGCGGTAACCCGTACAATGAGCAGTTCTTC
once | 14 | TRBJ2-3 | NA | TRBV18 | CASSGDRNVDTQYF | TGTGCCAGCTCAGGCGACAGGAATGTAGATACGCAGTATTTT
NA | 15 | TRBJ1-1 | NA | TRBV19 | CASKYSEGSVTEAFF | TGTGCCAGTAAGTATTCGGAGGGGAGTGTCACTGAAGCTTTCTTT
NA | 15 | TRBJ1-3 | NA | TRBV19 | CASSMLGNSGNTIYF | TGTGCCAGTAGTATGCTCGGAAACTCTGGAAACACCATATATTTT
NA | 13 | TRBJ2-3 | TRBD2 | TRBV5-5 | CASRGGGTDTQYF | TGTGCCAGCCGCGGGGGAGGCACAGATACGCAGTATTTT
NA | 15 | TRBJ2-7 | TRBD2 | TRBV11-2 | CASSLYGGSSYEQYF | TGTGCCAGCAGCTTGTACGGGGGGAGCTCCTACGAGCAGTACTTC
NA | 12 | TRBJ2-7 | NA | TRBV5-4 | CASSLLSYEQYF | TGTGCCAGCAGCTTGTTGTCCTACGAGCAGTACTTC
NA | 16 | TRBJ2-7 | TRBD2 | TRBV27 | CASRSGGGGGTYEQYF | TGTGCCAGCAGATCTGGGGGGGGCGGGGGGACCTACGAGCAGTACTTC
NA | 15 | TRBJ2-5 | TRBD2 | TRBV29-1 | CSAAPGGGVRETQYF | TGCAGCGCTGCCCCGGGAGGGGGGGTTAGGGAGACCCAGTACTTC
NA | 15 | TRBJ2-1 | TRBD2 | TRBV19 | CASSIVGGGFNEQFF | TGTGCCAGTAGTATAGTGGGCGGGGGGTTCAATGAGCAGTTCTTC
NA | 14 | TRBJ2-7 | TRBD2 | TRBV2 | CASRLAGDIYEQYF | TGTGCCAGCAGACTAGCGGGGGATATCTACGAGCAGTACTTC
NA | 19 | TRBJ2-1 | NA | TRBV9 | CASSVTPSRPGARGNEQFF | TGTGCCAGCAGCGTAACCCCCTCACGGCCAGGGGCGAGGGGAAATGAGCAGTTCTTC
NA | 15 | TRBJ2-6 | TRBD1 | TRBV7-9 | CASSWGQAGANVLTF | TGTGCCAGCAGTTGGGGACAGGCTGGGGCCAACGTCCTGACTTTC
NA | 14 | TRBJ1-1 | TRBD1 | TRBV10-3 | CAISEQGARTEAFF | TGTGCCATCAGTGAGCAGGGGGCGCGGACTGAAGCTTTCTTT
NA | 12 | TRBJ2-7 | TRBD1 | TRBV18 | CATGTVSYEQYF | TGTGCCACCGGGACAGTCTCCTACGAGCAGTACTTC
NA | 14 | TRBJ2-3 | TRBD2 | TRBV29-1 | CSVAWTSRADTQYF | TGCAGCGTAGCCTGGACTAGTAGGGCAGATACGCAGTATTTT
NA | 14 | TRBJ1-1 | NA | TRBV6-5 | CASSYRTTNTEAFF | TGTGCCAGCAGTTACCGGACAACGAACACTGAAGCTTTCTTT
NA | 18 | TRBJ2-7 | TRBD2 | TRBV5-4 | CASSQGGLAGMVGHEQYF | TGTGCCAGCAGCCAAGGGGGACTAGCGGGAATGGTTGGGCACGAGCAGTACTTC
NA | 14 | TRBJ2-3 | TRBD1 | TRBV7-6 | CASRPGTGIDTQYF | TGTGCCAGCAGGCCCGGGACAGGGATAGATACGCAGTATTTT
NA | 15 | TRBJ1-2 | TRBD1 | TRBV2 | CASSDRTGENDGYTF | TGTGCCAGCAGTGACCGGACAGGGGAAAACGATGGCTACACCTTC
NA | 15 | TRBJ1-4 | NA | TRBV5-4 | CASSQTGSTNEKLFF | TGTGCCAGCAGCCAGACAGGTTCAACTAATGAAAAACTGTTTTTT
few | 14 | TRBJ2-7 | NA | TRBV27 | CASSFGRETLEQYF | TGTGCCAGCAGTTTTGGTCGTGAAACCCTCGAGCAGTACTTC
NA | 16 | TRBJ2-3 | NA | TRBV6-6 | CASSYSLGGSTDTQYF | TGTGCCAGCAGTTACTCGTTAGGGGGTAGCACAGATACGCAGTATTTT
NA | 13 | TRBJ2-7 | NA | TRBV29-1 | CSVESTEAYEQYF | TGCAGCGTTGAATCGACAGAAGCCTACGAGCAGTACTTC
NA | 15 | TRBJ1-6 | TRBD1 | TRBV5-1 | CASSLAGTANSPLHF | TGCGCCAGCAGCTTGGCCGGGACAGCTAATTCACCCCTCCACTTT
NA | 11 | TRBJ2-1 | NA | TRBV6-5 | CASRTNNEQFF | TGTGCCAGCAGAACCAACAATGAGCAGTTCTTC
NA | 14 | TRBJ2-7 | TRBD2 | TRBV6-1 | CASSLAGGPYEQYF | TGTGCCAGTTCCCTTGCGGGAGGGCCCTACGAGCAGTACTTC
few | 14 | TRBJ1-2 | TRBD1 | TRBV28 | CASSPTGGVDGYTF | TGTGCCAGCAGCCCCACAGGGGGCGTCGATGGCTACACCTTC
NA | 13 | TRBJ2-7 | TRBD1 | TRBV5-4 | CASSLQGDYEQYF | TGTGCCAGCAGCTTACAGGGGGACTACGAGCAGTACTTC
once | 15 | TRBJ2-1 | NA | TRBV7-2 | CASSPGAQIYNEQFF | TGTGCCAGCAGTCCAGGGGCCCAAATCTACAATGAGCAGTTCTTC
NA | 14 | TRBJ1-4 | NA | TRBV5-1 | CASSWDGGYEKLFF | TGCGCCAGCAGCTGGGACGGGGGATATGAAAAACTGTTTTTT
few | 13 | TRBJ1-2 | NA | TRBV11-1 | CASSLVGNYGYTF | TGTGCCAGCAGCTTAGTAGGGAACTATGGCTACACCTTC
few | 15 | TRBJ1-5 | NA | TRBV5-8 | CASSFRQYSNQPQHF | TGTGCCAGCAGCTTTCGGCAGTATAGCAATCAGCCCCAGCATTTT
NA | 14 | TRBJ1-1 | NA | TRBV28 | CASPGTGRNTEAFF | TGTGCCAGCCCTGGAACGGGTCGGAACACTGAAGCTTTCTTT
NA | 19 | TRBJ2-2 | TRBD2 | TRBV5-1 | CASSFTGLAGGPNTGELFF | TGCGCCAGCAGCTTTACCGGACTAGCGGGGGGGCCGAACACCGGGGAGCTGTTTTTT
NA | 16 | TRBJ2-2 | NA | TRBV7-2 | CASSLALRGTAGELFF | TGTGCCAGCAGCTTAGCGCTAAGGGGGACGGCCGGGGAGCTGTTTTTT
NA | 13 | TRBJ1-1 | NA | TRBV10-3 | CAISQRGNTEAFF | TGTGCCATCAGCCAGCGGGGGAACACTGAAGCTTTCTTT